This T cell receptor beta chain was sequenced during a study of beta chain features in type 1 diabetes. Expressed TCRB transcripts were sequenced because the isolated RNA had all been reverse transcribed beforehand. Here immunoSEQ multiplex PCR was the method, and the copy in TCRdb shows in-frame clones only, minus some. The sample carries about 340,000 clones, 8% recorded once. The length of the CDR3 is 16 residues. Between the trimmed V and J ends, which lost 0 bases and 5 bases, there was a span of 13 bases. In germline, CDR1 is LNHNV, CDR2 YYDKDF (reference sequence). The sequence was obtained from a woman younger than 30 in good health. The V gene is TRBV15, the J gene TRBJ1-4; D gene ambiguous. Material for sequencing was central memory CD4+ T cells from blood. The CDR3 DNA reads TGTGCCACCAGCAGAGATCTTGGAGCAGCCAATGAAAAACTGTTTTTT. It codes for CATSRDLGAANEKLFF.